This T cell receptor beta chain was found in a study of blood T cell repertoires in COVID-19. At the level of the study: The cDNA or gDNA used as material had been derived from T cells, B-cell-depleted T cells, or PBMCs.

Trimming pared 8 bases from V and 1 base from J, leaving 14 bases between. The CDR3 totals 15 residues. Germline V CDR1 and CDR2: LGHDT, YNNKEL (reference sequence). Sequencing used immunoSEQ multiplex PCR; TCRdb keeps in-frame clones, though not all of them. The table records more than 200,000 clones, roughly 91% of them present only once. This clone has a handful of counts. The chain links TRBV3-1 (or the pseudogene TRBV3-2) to TRBJ2-2; a weak D match, TRBD2 (6 bases). The specimen sequenced was PBMCs or T cells enriched from blood (not recorded which). The clonotype comes from a man younger than 45 in a cohort exposed to, infected with or recovered from COVID-19 (not recorded which). CDR3 in amino acids: CASLGGSENTGELFF. The DNA of the CDR3 is TGTGCCAGCCTGGGGGGTTCTGAGAACACCGGGGAGCTGTTTTTT.